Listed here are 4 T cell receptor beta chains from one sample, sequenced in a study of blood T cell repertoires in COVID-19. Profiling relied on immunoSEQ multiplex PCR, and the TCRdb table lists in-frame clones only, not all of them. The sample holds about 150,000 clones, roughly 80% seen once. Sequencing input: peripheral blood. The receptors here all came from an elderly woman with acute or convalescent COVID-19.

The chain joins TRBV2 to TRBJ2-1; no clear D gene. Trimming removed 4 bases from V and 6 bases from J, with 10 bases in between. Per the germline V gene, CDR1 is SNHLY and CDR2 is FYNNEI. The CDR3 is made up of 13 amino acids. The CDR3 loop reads CASSVEYSNEQFF. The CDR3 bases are TGTGCCAGCAGTGTCGAATACTCCAATGAGCAGTTCTTC.

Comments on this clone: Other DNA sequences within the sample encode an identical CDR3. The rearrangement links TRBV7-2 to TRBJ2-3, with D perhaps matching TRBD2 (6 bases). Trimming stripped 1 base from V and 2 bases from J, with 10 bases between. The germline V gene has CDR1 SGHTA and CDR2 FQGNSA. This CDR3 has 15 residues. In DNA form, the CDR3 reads TGTGCCAGCAGCTTAGGGGGAGGTACCACAGATACGCAGTATTTT. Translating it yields CASSLGGGTTDTQYF.

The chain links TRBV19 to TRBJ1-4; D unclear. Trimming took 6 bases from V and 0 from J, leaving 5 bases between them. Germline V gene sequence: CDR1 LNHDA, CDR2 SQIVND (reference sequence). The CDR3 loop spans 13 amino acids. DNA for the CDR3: TGTGCCAGTAGCGGTCCAACTAATGAAAAACTGTTTTTT. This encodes CASSGPTNEKLFF.

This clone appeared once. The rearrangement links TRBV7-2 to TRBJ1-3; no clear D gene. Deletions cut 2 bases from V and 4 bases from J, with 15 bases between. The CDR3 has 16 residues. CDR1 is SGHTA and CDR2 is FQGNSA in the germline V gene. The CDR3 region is CASSLRNSRAGNTIYF. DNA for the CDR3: TGTGCCAGCAGCTTAAGGAACTCGAGGGCGGGAAACACCATATATTTT.